This is a list of T cell receptor beta chains from one sample in a study of T cells after yellow fever vaccination. One entry per CDR3 protein results from TCRdb running MiXCR on the 5' RACE reads. The table records about 69,000 distinct CDR3 sequences, 4.5% to 7.5% of them present only once. Material: CD4+ T cells sorted from PBMCs, obtained about 2 weeks after the first yellow fever vaccination. The receptors derive from a man aged 18-30 years who received the YFV17D yellow fever vaccine. The CDR3 runs from the conserved cysteine through the conserved F or W. The order of the fields is J gene, D gene, clone size, V gene, CDR3 DNA, CDR3 protein. The D gene is left open where the match is weak. Sizes are listed as once, few, many, or a class for an expanded clone.

>TRBJ2-5|TRBD2|many|TRBV7-2
TGTGCCAGCAGCCCGGGACTAGCCTTTGAGACCCAGTACTTC
CASSPGLAFETQYF
>TRBJ2-3|TRBD2|few|TRBV7-9
TGTGCCAGCAGCCCGCCCGGACTAGCGGGGGCAGATACGCAGTATTTT
CASSPPGLAGADTQYF
>TRBJ1-1|.|many|TRBV12-3/TRBV12-4
TGTGCCAGCAGTTTAGTTCCTGACACTGAAGCTTTCTTT
CASSLVPDTEAFF
>TRBJ2-7|TRBD2|many|TRBV10-2
TGCGCCAGCCGTGTGGCGGGGGGGGGCGAGCAGTACTTC
CASRVAGGGEQYF
>TRBJ1-5|TRBD1|many|TRBV7-2
TGTGCCAGCAGCTTAGTTCCAGGGACAGGTAGCGGTCAGCCCCAGCATTTT
CASSLVPGTGSGQPQHF
>TRBJ1-2|.|many|TRBV7-2
TGTGCCAGCAGCAAGGGACGGATCTATGGCTACACCTTC
CASSKGRIYGYTF
>TRBJ1-5|.|many|TRBV20-1
TGCAGTGCTATCCGGGACCAAAATCAGCCCCAGCATTTT
CSAIRDQNQPQHF
>TRBJ1-4|TRBD1|many|TRBV5-1
TGCGCCAGCAGCTTGCAGGGGGCGAGTGAAAAACTGTTTTTT
CASSLQGASEKLFF
>TRBJ1-1|TRBD1|many|TRBV20-1
TGCAGTGCTAGGGACAGGGACTTGAACACTGAAGCTTTCTTT
CSARDRDLNTEAFF
>TRBJ2-1|.|many|TRBV12-3/TRBV12-4
TGTGCCAGCGGAGGTAGGGGCACCTACAATGAGCAGTTCTTC
CASGGRGTYNEQFF